This section outlines one T cell receptor (beta chain) sequence together with its context. With 1 base clipped from V and 9 bases from J, the junction kept 11 bases outside the gene matches. CDR3 length: 16 amino acids. Germline CDR1 and CDR2: SGHRS and YFSETQ. Under the authors' procedure: Amplification from reference gene primers served as the basis for estimated nucleated cell counts. Clones were sequenced by immunoSEQ multiplex PCR, and TCRdb holds only the in-frame ones, with some missing. V, J and clone size are taken as reported in that table, and D and trimming were inferred from the DNA itself. Of around 280,000 clones listed, 90% were seen once; the top ten hold about 1.5%. This specimen belongs to a study of blood T cell repertoires in COVID-19. In the study overall: There were acute and convalescent COVID-19 samples, and they came from the United States, Italy and Spain.

Sequencing input: PBMCs or T cells enriched from blood (not recorded which). This sequence was found in a woman aged 18-29 years with acute COVID-19. This chain connects TRBV5-1 to TRBJ2-1, with 9 bases lining up with TRBD2. The CDR3 loop reads CASSLRGLATSGEQFF. CDR3 sequence (DNA): TGCGCCAGCAGCTTGCGGGGACTAGCAACCAGCGGTGAGCAGTTCTTC.